These 7 T cell receptor beta chains originate from one sample sequenced in a study of cytomegalovirus exposure and HLA in healthy donors. A multiplex PCR was run with 60 Vbeta primers and 13 Jbeta primers. Libraries were prepared by immunoSEQ multiplex PCR; TCRdb keeps only in-frame clonotypes and omits some of them. The top ten clones hold roughly 7.3% of a sample with fewer than 200,000 clones, around 79% of them seen once. Sequenced: PBMCs. The receptors here all came from a male donor in good health and CMV-seropositive.

The chain carries TRBV6-5 and TRBJ1-2; 8 positions agree with TRBD1. The J segment lost 8 bases and the V segment lost 6 bases, leaving 14 bases of the junction unmatched. The CDR3 is 15 amino acids. Germline assignment: CDR1 MNHEY and CDR2 SVGAGI. The CDR3 loop reads CASSLDAGGAGGYTF. CDR3 nucleotide sequence: TGTGCCAGCAGCCTAGATGCAGGGGGCGCTGGCGGCTACACCTTC.

The chain carries TRBV7-2 and TRBJ1-5; tentatively, D is TRBD1 (6 bases). The CDR3 is 16 amino acids. Germline CDR1 and CDR2: SGHTA and FQGNSA. Trimming shortened V by 6 bases and J by 0 bases, and 15 bases separated the two germline ends. CDR3 DNA sequence: TGTGCCAGCAGTCCAGACAGGTCCCTTAGCAATCAGCCCCAGCATTTT. This sequence encodes CASSPDRSLSNQPQHF.

The chain has TRBV6-6 and TRBJ2-5; TRBD1 is a possible D gene (6 bases). CDR1 is MNHNY and CDR2 is SVGAGI in the germline V gene (reference sequence). The CDR3 sequence is 14 residues long. Trimming cost V 7 bases and J 3 bases, with 15 bases left between them. Written as DNA, the CDR3 is TGTGCCAGCAAGACTTTAACAGGGAAAGAGACCCAGTACTTC. Encoded protein: CASKTLTGKETQYF.

The J gene is TRBJ2-3, the V gene TRBV19, with D tentatively TRBD1 (6 bases). The CDR3 spans 14 residues. Trimming stripped 8 bases from V and 0 bases from J, with 12 bases between. Per germline, CDR1 LNHDA and CDR2 SQIVND (reference sequence). CDR3 in DNA: TGTGCCAGTGGGGGACAAGCGAGCACAGATACGCAGTATTTT. It encodes CASGGQASTDTQYF.

This clone was seen just once. The V gene is TRBV6-5, the J gene TRBJ2-3; 8 bases align to TRBD2. The ends lost 8 bases at V and 3 bases at J; junction bases unmatched: 10. Germline CDR1 MNHEY, CDR2 SVGAGI. This CDR3 region has 15 residues. This chain's CDR3 is CASQDVGGGTDTQYF. CDR3 in DNA: TGTGCCAGCCAAGACGTTGGCGGGGGGACAGATACGCAGTATTTT.

The chain links TRBV25-1 to TRBJ1-1, with D unclear. The CDR3 totals 12 residues. V lost 3 bases and J 5 bases, leaving 7 bases between the germline ends. Germline V gene data show CDR1 as MGHDK and CDR2 as SYGVNS. CDR3 DNA: TGTGCCAGCAGTGACGGGTGGACTGAAGCTTTCTTT. It yields the protein CASSDGWTEAFF. The full variable domain, in which reference TRBV25-1 and TRBJ1-1 provide the parts outside the CDR3, is EADIYQTPRYLVIGTGKKITLECSQTMGHDKMYWYQQDPGMELHLIHYSYGVNSTEKGDLSSESTVSRIRTEHFPLTLESARPSHTSQYLCASSDGWTEAFFGQGTRLTVV.

In nucleotides, the CDR3 is TGTGCCAGCAGTTTATCTGGGGAGTCGAGGCTTAGGGCCTACAATGAGCAGTTCTTC. Translating gives CASSLSGESRLRAYNEQFF. The chain employs TRBV27 and TRBJ2-1; D might be TRBD2 (5 bases). V lost 0 bases, J lost 2 bases, and 20 bases lay in between. This CDR3 spans 19 amino acids. CDR1 and CDR2 from the germline V gene are MNHEY and SMNVEV (reference sequence).